Listed here is a single TCR beta chain. This entry is derived from a study of shared clonotypes between healthy human individuals. Trimming took off 1 base at V and 7 bases at J, with 13 bases between the two ends. CDR1 is GTSNPN, CDR2 SVGIG, per germline (reference sequence). The CDR3 extends over 13 amino acids. The authors' processing: Quality scores were absent from the junction-only immunoSEQ sequences, so filtering differed. The table came from immunoSEQ multiplex PCR; TCRdb's copy has only in-frame clones and leaves some out. Clone size and V and J calls were adopted from that table, with D and trimming inferred from the DNA. This sample has some 2,000,000 clones, with approximately 96% found just once.

V gene TRBV30 combines with J gene TRBJ1-2, with no clear D. This sequence originates from a man between 18 and 29 years old in good health. Sequences were obtained from naive CD4+ T cells sorted from blood. Subset defined: CD45RA+ positively selected. CDR3 bases: TGTGCCTGGAGTGCGACCGGACTTGGTGGCTACACCTTC. This translates into CAWSATGLGGYTF.